Below are 4 T cell receptor beta chains sequenced from a single sample in a study of T cells expressing NK-cell markers. TCRdb reprocessed the 5' RACE reads; each CDR3 protein has one entry and no DNA is given. Its table lists approximately 460,000 distinct CDR3 sequences. Sequenced sample: blood T cells: a sorted CD56 or NKG2C T cell subset, CD4+ or CD8+ T cells, or bulk PBMC T cells (not recorded which). The receptors stem from a woman aged 18 to 75 in good health.

The chain links TRBV24-1 to TRBJ2-5; checking the TCRdb D call of TRBD1 is not possible without DNA. Germline CDR1 reads KGHDR; CDR2 reads SFDVKD. This CDR3 spans 16 amino acids. CDR3 loop: CATSDLALQGHETQYF.

This chain uses TRBV20-1 with TRBJ1-1. Germline CDR1 reads DFQATT; CDR2 reads SNEGSKA (reference sequence). CDR3 length equals 13 residues. The CDR3 loop is CSASGWMNTEAFF.

The rearrangement uses TRBV7-8 and TRBJ1-5; checking the TCRdb D call of TRBD1 is not possible without DNA. There are 16 residues in the CDR3. Per germline, CDR1 SGHVS and CDR2 FQNEAQ. This chain's CDR3 is CASSLVGAGANQPQHF.

J is TRBJ2-3 and V is TRBV6-5; TCRdb's assignment of TRBD2 cannot be checked, as there is no DNA. Germline assignment: CDR1 MNHEY and CDR2 SVGAGI. The CDR3 spans 15 residues. This chain's CDR3 is CASSYVRGGADTQYF.